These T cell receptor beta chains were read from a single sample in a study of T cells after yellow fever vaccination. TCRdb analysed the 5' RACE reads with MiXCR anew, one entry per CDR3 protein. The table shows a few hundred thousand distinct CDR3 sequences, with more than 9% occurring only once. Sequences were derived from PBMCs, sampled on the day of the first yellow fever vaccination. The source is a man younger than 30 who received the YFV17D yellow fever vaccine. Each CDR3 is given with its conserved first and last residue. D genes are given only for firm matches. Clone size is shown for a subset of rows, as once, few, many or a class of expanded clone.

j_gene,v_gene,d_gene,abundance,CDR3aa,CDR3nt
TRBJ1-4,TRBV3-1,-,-,CASSQGWWATAENEKLFF,TGTGCCAGCAGCCAAGGTTGGTGGGCGACAGCCGAGAATGAAAAACTGTTTTTT
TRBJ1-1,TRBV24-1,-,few,CATSDSMNTEAFF,TGTGCCACCAGTGACAGTATGAACACTGAAGCTTTCTTT
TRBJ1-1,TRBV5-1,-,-,CASSVTGHPNTEAFF,TGCGCCAGCAGCGTTACGGGACACCCGAACACTGAAGCTTTCTTT
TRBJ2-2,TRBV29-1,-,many,CSVEVWGRVRTGELFF,TGCAGCGTTGAAGTCTGGGGCCGTGTGAGGACCGGGGAGCTGTTTTTT
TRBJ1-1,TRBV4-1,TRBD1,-,CASSRDRGRMNTEAFF,TGCGCCAGCAGCCGGGACAGGGGAAGGATGAACACTGAAGCTTTCTTT
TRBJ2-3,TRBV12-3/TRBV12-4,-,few,CASSYLDTQYF,TGTGCCAGCAGTTATTTGGATACGCAGTATTTT
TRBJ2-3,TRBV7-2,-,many,CASSLGGAPDTQYF,TGTGCCAGCAGCTTAGGGGGGGCCCCAGATACGCAGTATTTT
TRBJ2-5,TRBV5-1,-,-,CASSLGLPETQYF,TGCGCCAGCAGCTTGGGCTTGCCAGAGACCCAGTACTTC
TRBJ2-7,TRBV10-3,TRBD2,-,CAISEPAGTSDIYEQYF,TGTGCCATCAGTGAGCCGGCGGGGACTAGCGACATCTACGAGCAGTACTTC
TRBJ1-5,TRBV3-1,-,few,CASSQGLSGPRPSNQPQHF,TGTGCCAGCAGCCAAGGTCTTTCGGGTCCACGACCTAGCAATCAGCCCCAGCATTTT
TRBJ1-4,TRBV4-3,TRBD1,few,CASSQDDTTGGLEKLFF,TGCGCCAGCAGCCAAGACGACACTACAGGGGGCTTAGAAAAACTGTTTTTT
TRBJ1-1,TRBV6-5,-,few,CASSSLGGRNTEAFF,TGTGCCAGCAGTTCTCTGGGAGGGAGGAACACTGAAGCTTTCTTT
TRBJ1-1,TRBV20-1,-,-,CSARARPAQGDEAFF,TGCAGTGCTAGAGCACGCCCCGCCCAGGGCGATGAAGCTTTCTTT
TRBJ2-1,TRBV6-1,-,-,CASNSGGGLYNEQFF,TGTGCCAGCAATAGCGGAGGGGGGCTCTACAATGAGCAGTTCTTC
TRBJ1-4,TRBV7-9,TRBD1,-,CASSYGTGGNEKLFF,TGTGCCAGCAGCTACGGGACAGGCGGTAATGAAAAACTGTTTTTT
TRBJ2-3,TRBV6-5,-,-,CASSYSRRTDTQYF,TGTGCCAGCAGTTACTCTCGCCGCACAGATACGCAGTATTTT
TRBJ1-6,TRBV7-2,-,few,CASSFAGGSNNSPLHF,TGTGCCAGCAGCTTTGCAGGAGGGTCAAATAATTCACCCCTCCACTTT
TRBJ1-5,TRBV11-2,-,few,CASSFQDHQPQHF,TGTGCCAGCAGCTTTCAGGATCATCAGCCCCAGCATTTT
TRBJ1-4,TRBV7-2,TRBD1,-,CASSLMGTGGEKLFF,TGTGCCAGCAGCTTAATGGGGACAGGGGGTGAAAAACTGTTTTTT
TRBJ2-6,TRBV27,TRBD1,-,CASSLTGTGFSGANVLTF,TGTGCCAGCAGTCTTACCGGGACAGGTTTCTCTGGGGCCAACGTCCTGACTTTC
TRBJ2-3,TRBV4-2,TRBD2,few,CASSQEWRSRAGGYTQYF,TGTGCCAGCAGCCAAGAATGGCGCTCCCGGGCGGGGGGCTATACGCAGTATTTT
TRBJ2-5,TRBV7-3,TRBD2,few,CASSASGGDQETQYF,TGTGCCAGCAGCGCAAGCGGGGGGGATCAAGAGACCCAGTACTTC
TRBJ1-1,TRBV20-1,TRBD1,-,CSAGGGVTGRTEAFF,TGCAGTGCCGGTGGGGGAGTGACAGGGCGTACTGAAGCTTTCTTT
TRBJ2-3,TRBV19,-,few,CASSLRVTGDTQYF,TGTGCCAGTAGTCTCAGGGTAACCGGAGATACGCAGTATTTT
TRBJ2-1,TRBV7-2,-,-,CASSLVVGPVNNEQFF,TGTGCCAGCAGCTTAGTCGTAGGGCCAGTTAACAATGAGCAGTTCTTC
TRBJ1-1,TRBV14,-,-,CASSPPGMNTEAFF,TGTGCCAGCAGCCCACCCGGGATGAACACTGAAGCTTTCTTT
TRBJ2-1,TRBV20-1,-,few,CSASKSYSYNEQFF,TGCAGTGCTTCAAAGTCCTACTCCTACAATGAGCAGTTCTTC
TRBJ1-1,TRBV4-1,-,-,CASSQGFMNTEALF,TGCGCCAGCAGCCAAGGTTTCATGAACACTGAAGCTCTCTTT
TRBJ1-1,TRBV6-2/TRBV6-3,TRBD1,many,CASTKTGQGTEAFF,TGTGCCAGCACCAAAACCGGACAGGGGACTGAAGCTTTCTTT
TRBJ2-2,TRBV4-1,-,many,CASSLVVVTGELFF,TGCGCCAGCAGCCTCGTCGTGGTCACCGGGGAGCTGTTTTTT
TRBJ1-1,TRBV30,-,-,CAWSPRTVMNTEAFF,TGTGCCTGGAGTCCCCGGACAGTCATGAACACTGAAGCTTTCTTT
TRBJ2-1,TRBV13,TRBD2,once,CATVSSGGARYNEQFF,TGTGCCACCGTCTCTAGCGGGGGGGCCCGTTACAATGAGCAGTTCTTC
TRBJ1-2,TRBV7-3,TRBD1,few,CASSSTTGDYGYTF,TGTGCCAGCAGCTCCACGACAGGGGACTATGGCTACACCTTC
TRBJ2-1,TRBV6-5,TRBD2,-,CASSYISGRGGIDEQFF,TGTGCCAGCAGTTACATCTCGGGGCGGGGGGGCATCGATGAGCAGTTCTTC
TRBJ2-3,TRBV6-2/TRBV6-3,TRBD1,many,CASGQGGPDTQYF,TGTGCCAGCGGACAGGGAGGCCCAGATACGCAGTATTTT
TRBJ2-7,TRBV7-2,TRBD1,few,CASSLSGQQFYEQYF,TGTGCCAGCAGCTTATCGGGACAGCAATTCTACGAGCAGTACTTC
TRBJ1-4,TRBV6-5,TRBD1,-,CASSYQTGGNEKLFF,TGTGCCAGCAGTTACCAGACAGGGGGGAATGAAAAACTGTTTTTT
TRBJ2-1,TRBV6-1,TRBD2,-,CASSDPSGGINEQFF,TGTGCCAGCAGTGATCCTAGCGGGGGGATCAATGAGCAGTTCTTC
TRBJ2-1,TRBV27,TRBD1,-,CASSLTGTGINEQFF,TGTGCCAGCAGTTTGACCGGGACAGGGATTAATGAGCAGTTCTTC
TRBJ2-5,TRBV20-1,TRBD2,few,CSATGLLAGVGETQYF,TGCAGTGCTACTGGGCTGCTAGCGGGGGTCGGGGAGACCCAGTACTTC
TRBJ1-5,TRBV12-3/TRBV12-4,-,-,CASSLSQPQHF,TGTGCCAGCAGTTTGAGTCAGCCCCAGCATTTT